Presented here are 32 T cell receptor beta chains from one specimen sequenced in a study of T cell responses to AZD1222 COVID-19 vaccine. Assay: immunoSEQ multiplex PCR; the TCRdb copy retains only in-frame clones and omits some. The sample records about 150,000 clones, about nine tenths being singletons. Sequencing was performed on peripheral blood, taken after recovery from COVID-19. The receptors were gathered from an adult who had recovered from COVID-19.

The chain carries TRBV29-1 and TRBJ2-3; no reliable D call. Between the trimmed V and J ends, which lost 1 base and 0 bases, there was a span of 14 bases. The CDR3 length is 16 residues. Germline CDR1 reads SQVTM; CDR2 reads ANQGSEA. The CDR3 spells CSVEALWAVSTDTQYF. In DNA, the CDR3 is TGCAGCGTTGAAGCCCTTTGGGCAGTTAGCACAGATACGCAGTATTTT.

The rearrangement links TRBV9 to TRBJ2-7, with a weak D call TRBD1 (7 bases). There are 15 residues in the CDR3. V was shortened by 4 bases and J by 2 bases, with 16 bases between the two germline ends. From germline, CDR1 is SGDLS and CDR2 YYNGEE. In DNA, the CDR3 is TGTGCCAGCAGCCCCAGGGGGGACAGAGCCTACGAGCAGTACTTC. This encodes CASSPRGDRAYEQYF.

This chain links TRBV2 with TRBJ2-7; D possibly uses TRBD1 or TRBD2 (5 bases each). Germline V gene lookup returns CDR1 SNHLY and CDR2 FYNNEI. This CDR3 spans 15 amino acids. The V end was cut by 2 bases, the J end by 3 bases, with 14 bases between. The CDR3 DNA reads as TGTGCCAGCAGTGAAAGTCGGGACGGGCTCTACGAGCAGTACTTC. This translates into CASSESRDGLYEQYF.

The chain joins TRBV11-3 to TRBJ2-5; 15 bases are shared with TRBD2. J lost 5 bases, V lost 4 bases, and 2 bases had no gene match. The CDR3 runs to 15 residues. Germline loops: CDR1 SGHNT, CDR2 YENEEA. The CDR3 loop is CASSSGTSGGETQYF. CDR3 nucleotides: TGTGCCAGCAGCTCTGGGACTAGCGGGGGGGAGACCCAGTACTTC.

This chain joins TRBV9 and TRBJ1-1; D is possibly TRBD1 (6 bases). Trimming removed 0 bases at V and 1 base at J, with 13 bases between. Germline V gene sequence: CDR1 SGDLS, CDR2 YYNGEE. The CDR3 is 16 amino acids. CDR3 nucleotides: TGTGCCAGCAGCGTAGAGCCAGGGGCTGCGAACACTGAAGCTTTCTTT. Amino acid sequence: CASSVEPGAANTEAFF.

The V call is TRBV4-1, the J call TRBJ2-7; possibly TRBD2 for D (6 bases). V was cut by 0 bases and J by 3 bases, with 9 bases left in between. This CDR3 spans 14 amino acids. Germline loops: CDR1 MGHRA, CDR2 YSYEKL. The CDR3 here is CASSQDVEGYEQYF. CDR3 nucleotide sequence: TGCGCCAGCAGCCAAGATGTGGAGGGCTACGAGCAGTACTTC.

The V gene is TRBV5-6, the J gene TRBJ1-3; the D is unclear. V was clipped by 2 bases and J by 1 base, with 7 bases between them. Looked up from germline, CDR1 is SGHDT and CDR2 is YYEEEE. The CDR3 contains 14 residues. The DNA for the CDR3 is TGTGCCAGCAGCTTTCTGGGGTCTGGAAACACCATATATTTT. Translation gives CASSFLGSGNTIYF.

CDR3 DNA: TGTGCCAGCAGCTTCGCAGCGGCCAATGAGCAGTTCTTC. It translates to CASSFAAANEQFF. The V and J genes are TRBV7-3 and TRBJ2-1; D is possibly TRBD2 (5 bases). V gave up 3 bases and J gave up 6 bases, with 9 bases separating them. Per the germline V gene, CDR1 is SGHTA and CDR2 is FQGTGA. This CDR3 contains 13 residues.

This chain links TRBV6-2 or TRBV6-3 with TRBJ1-1; a possible D gene is TRBD1 (5 bases). V was clipped by 5 bases and J by 7 bases, with 8 bases between them. CDR1 is MNHEY, CDR2 SVGEGT, per germline. This CDR3 is built from 11 residues. The CDR3 reads CASSKQVEAFF. The CDR3 DNA reads as TGTGCCAGCAGTAAACAGGTTGAAGCTTTCTTT.

In nucleotides, the CDR3 is TGTGCCAGCAGACCTAACAGGGGAGAGGACACTGAAGCTTTCTTT. Protein sequence: CASRPNRGEDTEAFF. J is TRBJ1-1 and V is TRBV6-5, with TRBD1 identical over 7 bases. CDR1 MNHEY and CDR2 SVGAGI come from the germline V gene. Trimming removed 6 bases from V and 3 bases from J; junction bases left unmatched: 10. The CDR3 contains 15 residues.

This clone was seen just once. The V and J genes are TRBV6-1 and TRBJ2-1, with a possible D match to TRBD2 (7 bases). Germline CDR1 MNHNS, CDR2 SASEGT. The CDR3 runs 16 residues. V was shortened by 2 bases and J by 3 bases, with 14 bases between the two germline ends. CDR3 protein: CASSERGGPLYNEQFF. CDR3 nucleotides: TGTGCCAGCAGTGAAAGGGGGGGGCCCCTCTACAATGAGCAGTTCTTC.

The chain is built from TRBV19 and TRBJ1-1, with D unresolved. Germline assignment: CDR1 LNHDA and CDR2 SQIVND (reference sequence). V lost 8 bases to trimming and J lost 0 bases, with 10 bases between them. The CDR3 has 13 amino acids. CDR3 coding DNA: TGTGCCAGTGCCGGCCAGATGAACACTGAAGCTTTCTTT. Its protein product is CASAGQMNTEAFF.

V usage is TRBV19 and J usage is TRBJ2-1, with TRBD1 identical over 9 bases. Germline CDR1 reads LNHDA; CDR2 reads SQIVND (reference sequence). V dropped 5 bases and J dropped 8; count of bases not matched to a gene: 4. CDR3 length equals 13 residues. CDR3 bases: TGTGCCAGTAGTCAAGGACAGGGGTATGAGCAGTTCTTC. Its protein is CASSQGQGYEQFF.

The CDR3 DNA reads TGTGCCAGCAGTGGACAGGGGGTGAGGTATGGCTACACCTTC. Residues: CASSGQGVRYGYTF. The gene calls are TRBV2 and TRBJ1-2, with 9 bases lining up with TRBD1. CDR1 SNHLY and CDR2 FYNNEI come from the germline V gene. J was trimmed by 5 bases and V by 4 bases; bases with no gene match: 5. This CDR3 spans 14 amino acids.

This clone appeared once. The chain recombines TRBV27 with TRBJ2-5, with D possibly being TRBD2 (6 bases). V lost 6 bases, J lost 5 bases, and 13 bases lay in between. The CDR3 spans 13 residues. Germline V CDR1 and CDR2: MNHEY, SMNVEV (reference sequence). The CDR3 DNA follows: TGTGCCAGCAGAAAAAGCGGGTCGGAGACCCAGTACTTC. Translation gives CASRKSGSETQYF.

The chain combines TRBV9 with TRBJ1-3, with D possibly TRBD1 on 6 matching bases. Trimming took off 4 bases at V and 0 bases at J, with 11 bases between the two ends. CDR1 and CDR2 (germline): SGDLS, YYNGEE. This CDR3 region has 15 residues. CDR3 bases: TGTGCCAGCAGCCCATGGGGGCCCTCTGGAAACACCATATATTTT. It encodes CASSPWGPSGNTIYF.

The chain employs TRBV9 and TRBJ2-1; 8 positions agree with TRBD1. Germline assignment: CDR1 SGDLS and CDR2 YYNGEE. V was clipped by 0 bases and J by 4 bases; unmatched bases: 6. The CDR3 has 16 residues. The DNA of the CDR3 is TGTGCCAGCAGCGTAGGACAGGGGCTGGAGTACAATGAGCAGTTCTTC. This gives the protein CASSVGQGLEYNEQFF.

The chain carries TRBV5-1 and TRBJ2-2; D call uncertain. V lost 2 bases, J lost 2 bases, and 10 bases lay in between. Per germline, CDR1 SGHRS and CDR2 YFSETQ. This CDR3 comprises 15 residues. The CDR3 DNA reads as TGCGCCAGCAGCTTAGGCAGCATCAACACCGGGGAGCTGTTTTTT. Protein sequence: CASSLGSINTGELFF.

The chain is built from TRBV18 and TRBJ2-7; 12 bases fit TRBD2. The germline V gene encodes CDR1 KGHSH and CDR2 LQKENI. CDR3 length equals 17 residues. After removal of 3 bases from V and 5 bases from J, the junction contained 11 bases not matched to a gene. Here the CDR3 reads CASSPQTSSGRANEQYF. DNA for the CDR3: TGTGCCAGCTCACCTCAGACCTCTAGCGGGAGGGCCAACGAGCAGTACTTC. Filled out from reference TRBV18 and TRBJ2-7, the complete variable domain reads NAGVMQNPRHLVRRRGQEARLRCSPMKGHSHVYWYRQLPEEGLKFMVYLQKENIIDESGMPKERFSAEFPKEGPSILRIQQVVRGDSAAYFCASSPQTSSGRANEQYFGPGTRLTVT.

The rearrangement joins TRBV4-2 to TRBJ1-5; D is possibly TRBD1 (5 bases). The CDR3 is 16 residues long. CDR1 and CDR2 from the germline V gene are LGHNA and YNFKEQ. V was shortened by 0 bases and J by 2 bases, with 11 bases between the two germline ends. The CDR3 loop is CASSQEWQGGNQPQHF. The CDR3 DNA is TGTGCCAGCAGCCAAGAATGGCAGGGTGGCAATCAGCCCCAGCATTTT.

A single count supports this clone. This chain joins TRBV3-1 (or the pseudogene TRBV3-2) and TRBJ2-1; 7 bases map to TRBD2. V was clipped by 1 base and J by 4 bases; unmatched bases: 7. Germline loops: CDR1 LGHDT, CDR2 YNNKEL (reference sequence). The length of the CDR3 is 16 residues. The CDR3, as DNA: TGTGCCAGCAGCCAAGGAGCGGGAATAGGGTACAATGAGCAGTTCTTC. This translates into CASSQGAGIGYNEQFF.

The sample holds a few counts of this clone. This CDR3 is CASSFVGTRGVYNEQFF. The CDR3 coding sequence is TGCGCCAGCAGCTTTGTAGGCACTAGGGGGGTTTACAATGAGCAGTTCTTC. The rearrangement joins TRBV5-1 to TRBJ2-1; either TRBD1 or TRBD2 may fit D (6 bases each). The V gene lost 2 bases and the J gene lost 4 bases, with 19 bases spanning the gap. The CDR3 totals 17 residues. Germline CDR1 reads SGHRS; CDR2 reads YFSETQ. Full variable domain (outside the CDR3, taken from reference TRBV5-1 and TRBJ2-1): KAGVTQTPRYLIKTRGQQVTLSCSPISGHRSVSWYQQTPGQGLQFLFEYFSETQRNKGNFPGRFSGRQFSNSRSEMNVSTLELGDSALYLCASSFVGTRGVYNEQFFGPGTRLTVL.

The chain has TRBV6-2 or TRBV6-3 and TRBJ1-5, with D uncertain. Trimming shortened V by 5 bases and J by 12 bases, and 17 bases separated the two germline ends. Germline V gene data show CDR1 as MNHEY and CDR2 as SVGEGT. This CDR3 is 13 amino acids long. This CDR3 reads CASSNPNPPLQHF. DNA of the CDR3: TGTGCCAGCAGTAACCCCAACCCACCGCTCCAGCATTTT.

This chain uses TRBV7-9 with TRBJ2-7; TRBD2 matches at 9 bases. The CDR3 sequence is 13 residues long. V dropped 0 bases and J dropped 6; count of bases not matched to a gene: 0. Germline V gene lookup returns CDR1 SEHNR and CDR2 FQNEAQ (reference sequence). The CDR3 nucleotides are TGTGCCAGCAGCTTAGCGCGGGAGGGCGAGCAGTACTTC. Residues: CASSLAREGEQYF.

The V call is TRBV15, the J call TRBJ2-3; D is unclear. The V gene lost 1 base and the J gene lost 3 bases, with 5 bases spanning the gap. Germline values: CDR1 LNHNV, CDR2 YYDKDF (reference sequence). The CDR3 has 13 residues. CDR3 residues: CATSRAGTDTQYF. The CDR3 nucleotides are TGTGCCACCAGCAGAGCCGGAACAGATACGCAGTATTTT.

The chain recombines TRBV20-1 with TRBJ2-7, with unresolved D. Trimming took off 3 bases at V and 3 bases at J, with 12 bases between the two ends. The CDR3 length is 13 residues. Germline V CDR1 and CDR2: DFQATT, SNEGSKA (reference sequence). The CDR3 DNA reads as TGCAGTGCTAGTCGCCGGCGGAGCTACGAGCAGTACTTC. Protein: CSASRRRSYEQYF.

The gene calls are TRBV11-2 and TRBJ1-1; D unresolved. The CDR3 runs to 15 residues. Germline assignment: CDR1 SGHAT and CDR2 FQNNGV. V was shortened by 4 bases and J by 1 base, with 13 bases between the two germline ends. The CDR3 bases are TGTGCCAGCAGCTCACGCGCGGCTGGGAACACTGAAGCTTTCTTT. Protein product: CASSSRAAGNTEAFF.

This rearrangement joins TRBV12-3 or TRBV12-4 to TRBJ2-7; D remains ambiguous. This CDR3 comprises 13 residues. V was shortened by 6 bases and J by 0 bases, with 9 bases between the two germline ends. In DNA form, the CDR3 reads TGTGCCAGCAGGTCCGTGAGCTCCTACGAGCAGTACTTC. This encodes CASRSVSSYEQYF.

The V call is TRBV5-4, the J call TRBJ1-2; the D gene is possibly TRBD1 (6 bases). The CDR3 totals 15 residues. Trimming shortened V by 0 bases and J by 4 bases, and 13 bases separated the two germline ends. Germline CDR1 and CDR2: SGHNT and YYREEE (reference sequence). The CDR3 bases are TGTGCCAGCAGCTTGGCCTTGGACAGTTCCTATGGCTACACCTTC. Its protein is CASSLALDSSYGYTF.

The chain is built from TRBV2 and TRBJ2-1; D is undetermined. V was shortened by 4 bases and J by 2 bases, with 9 bases between the two germline ends. Looked up from germline, CDR1 is SNHLY and CDR2 is FYNNEI. The CDR3 has 14 amino acids. The CDR3 nucleotides are TGTGCCAGCAGTGTTCAGCCCACCTACAATGAGCAGTTCTTC. As protein: CASSVQPTYNEQFF.

This rearrangement joins TRBV7-3 to TRBJ2-5; D possibly corresponds to TRBD2 (5 bases). The CDR3 runs to 14 residues. Trimming removed 0 bases at V and 3 bases at J, with 8 bases between. The germline gives CDR1 SGHTA, CDR2 FQGTGA. CDR3 DNA sequence: TGTGCCAGCAGCTTAACTTCCGGGGAAGAGACCCAGTACTTC. It is translated as CASSLTSGEETQYF.

About this clone: The junction does not match germline at one end; this may be a read error. The rearrangement joins TRBV7-2 to TRBJ2-5; D remains unclear. The CDR3 consists of 16 residues. The germline V gene has CDR1 SGHTA and CDR2 FQGNSA. In DNA form, the CDR3 reads TGTGCCAGCAGCTTAGCGAGACCCCTCAGTACAGAGGCCCAGTACTTC. Protein product: CASSLARPLSTEAQYF.